This T cell receptor beta chain was identified in a study of metastatic and nonmetastatic thyroid tumors. Overall study: Malignant thyroid and benign thyroid patients provided blood and tumor or nodule tissue whose repertoires were compared.

Methods used by the authors: CDR3 was compared across clinicopathological groups, and the resulting differences were used to build a distant-metastasis classifier for papillary thyroid cancer. TCRdb called clones again from the PCR reads with MiXCR. Here the V and J calls rest on TCRdb's processing, not on the authors' analysis. In the table there are under 25,000 clones, about a quarter of which are singletons. Points from the study as a whole: It was reportedly found that TCR beta diversity was significantly higher in malignant thyroid tumors than in benign nodules, a difference seen in both blood and tumor samples.

To note about this clone: The antigen remains undetermined.

The CDR3 has 17 residues. The germline V gene has CDR1 KGHSH and CDR2 LQKENI. The V and J ends lost 2 bases and 4 bases, in that order; junction bases with no gene match: 11. Before thyroid surgery, none of the patients had received any treatment. This clonotype originated in a female donor with papillary thyroid cancer or a benign thyroid nodule (not recorded which). Some clones in this sample may be carry-over from other donors' samples. V usage is TRBV18 and J usage is TRBJ2-5, with 9 positions matching TRBD1. Sequencing was carried out using blood. Here the CDR3 reads CASSPGTGTGFGETQYF. Here the CDR3 DNA reads TGTGCCAGCTCACCAGGGACCGGGACAGGGTTCGGAGAGACCCAGTACTTC.